These 3 T cell receptor beta chains originate from one sample sequenced in a study of blood T cell repertoires in COVID-19. Profiled with immunoSEQ multiplex PCR; TCRdb holds only in-frame clones, not every one. In the table there are around 420,000 clones, around 90% of which are singletons. Material for sequencing was PBMCs or T cells enriched from blood (not recorded which). Every receptor here comes from a woman in her thirties or forties with acute COVID-19.

J is TRBJ1-6 and V is TRBV6-5, with unresolved D. Germline values: CDR1 MNHEY, CDR2 SVGAGI. Trimming stripped 0 bases from V and 8 bases from J, with 5 bases between. The CDR3 runs to 13 residues. As DNA, the CDR3 is TGTGCCAGCAGTTACTCGACTGATTCACCCCTCCACTTT. Translated, it gives CASSYSTDSPLHF.

The chain employs TRBV6-2 or TRBV6-3 and TRBJ2-1; possibly TRBD2 for D (6 bases). The CDR3 runs to 13 residues. With 6 bases removed from V and 5 bases from J, the gap between germline ends came to 11 bases. From germline, CDR1 is MNHEY and CDR2 SVGEGT. The CDR3 DNA reads as TGTGCCAGCAGCTCGGACTACCACAATGAGCAGTTCTTC. Its protein is CASSSDYHNEQFF.

This rearrangement joins TRBV5-1 to TRBJ2-7; TRBD1 matches at 7 bases. CDR3 length equals 14 residues. Germline CDR1 and CDR2: SGHRS and YFSETQ. Trimming removed 3 bases from V and 3 bases from J; junction bases left unmatched: 6. Here the CDR3 DNA reads TGCGCCAGCAGCTGGGGGACAGAAAACTACGAGCAGTACTTC. Encoded protein: CASSWGTENYEQYF.